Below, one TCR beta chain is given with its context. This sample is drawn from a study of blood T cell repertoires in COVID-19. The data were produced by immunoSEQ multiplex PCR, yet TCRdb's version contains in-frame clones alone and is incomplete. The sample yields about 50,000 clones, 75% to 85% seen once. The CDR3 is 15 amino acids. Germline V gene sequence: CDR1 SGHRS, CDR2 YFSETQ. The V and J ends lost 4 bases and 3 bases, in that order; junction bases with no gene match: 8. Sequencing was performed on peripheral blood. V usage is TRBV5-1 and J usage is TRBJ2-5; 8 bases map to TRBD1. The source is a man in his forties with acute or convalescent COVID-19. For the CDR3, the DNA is TGCGCCAGCAGCGTAGGGGGACAGGTCGAAGAGACCCAGTACTTC. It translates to CASSVGGQVEETQYF.